These 19 T cell receptor beta chains originate from one sample sequenced in a study of cytomegalovirus exposure and HLA in healthy donors. 13 Jbeta primers and 60 Vbeta primers were used for the PCR. Profiling relied on immunoSEQ multiplex PCR, and the TCRdb table lists in-frame clones only, not all of them. This table has under 200,000 clones, around three quarters appearing once. The sequenced material came from PBMCs. The source of these receptors is a woman aged 25 to 45 in good health and CMV-seropositive.

This chain links TRBV10-3 with TRBJ1-1; 8 nucleotides match TRBD1. The germline CDR1 and CDR2 sequences are ENHRY and SYGVKD. V shed 4 bases and J 5 bases; nucleotides not matched to a gene: 6. The CDR3 has 14 amino acids. The CDR3 spells CAISGDRRRTEAFF. The CDR3, as DNA: TGTGCCATCAGTGGGGACAGGAGACGGACTGAAGCTTTCTTT.

J is TRBJ2-2 and V is TRBV13, with TRBD2 identical over 7 bases. Per germline, CDR1 PRHDT and CDR2 FYEKMQ (reference sequence). This CDR3 is built from 18 residues. Trimming took 5 bases from V and 7 from J; bases not matched to a gene: 19. The CDR3 region is CASSIHPLTRENLGELFF. The CDR3, as DNA: TGTGCCAGCAGCATCCACCCTCTGACGCGGGAGAATCTCGGGGAGCTGTTTTTT.

The chain carries TRBV19 and TRBJ1-1; no reliable D call. Trimming stripped 1 base from V and 3 bases from J, with 12 bases between. The germline V gene has CDR1 LNHDA and CDR2 SQIVND (reference sequence). The length of the CDR3 is 15 residues. The CDR3 DNA follows: TGTGCCAGTAGTATAGGGTACGGGAGGGACACTGAAGCTTTCTTT. As protein: CASSIGYGRDTEAFF.

Concerning this clone itself: Other DNA sequences in this specimen translate into the identical CDR3. V gene TRBV5-1 combines with J gene TRBJ2-1; TRBD2 agrees at 7 bases. Germline V gene data show CDR1 as SGHRS and CDR2 as YFSETQ. This CDR3 is built from 15 residues. Losses at the gene ends were 0 bases for V and 4 bases for J; bases not matched to a gene: 4. The CDR3 DNA sequence: TGCGCCAGCAGCTTGGTTCTAGCGGAATACAATGAGCAGTTCTTC. Translating it yields CASSLVLAEYNEQFF.

This chain uses TRBV7-8 with TRBJ2-7; D is perhaps TRBD1 (5 bases). The CDR3 consists of 15 residues. CDR1 SGHVS and CDR2 FQNEAQ come from the germline V gene. V lost 1 base to trimming and J lost 6 bases, with 16 bases between them. CDR3 in DNA: TGTGCCAGCAGCTTAGGAACCACAGGTCTCGTCGAGCAGTACTTC. This translates into CASSLGTTGLVEQYF.

This clone was found once. The V call is TRBV6-6, the J call TRBJ2-5; 10 positions agree with TRBD2. This CDR3 is 16 amino acids long. CDR1 MNHNY and CDR2 SVGAGI come from the germline V gene (reference sequence). J was trimmed by 2 bases and V by 4 bases; bases with no gene match: 7. The CDR3 loop is CASSSSGLAEQETQYF. The CDR3 bases are TGTGCCAGCAGTTCCAGCGGACTAGCGGAACAAGAGACCCAGTACTTC.

This clone came up a few times. The V call is TRBV4-2, the J call TRBJ1-1; D is uncertain. In germline, CDR1 is LGHNA, CDR2 YNFKEQ. The V end was cut by 4 bases, the J end by 1 base, with 10 bases between. This CDR3 is built from 14 residues. The CDR3 spells CASSPQEANTEAFF. The CDR3 nucleotides read TGTGCCAGCAGCCCGCAGGAGGCGAACACTGAAGCTTTCTTT.

This clone was recorded at least ten times. This CDR3 reads CASRYRGGEMNTEAFF. The CDR3 coding sequence is TGTGCCAGCCGTTACCGGGGAGGGGAGATGAACACTGAAGCTTTCTTT. The J gene is TRBJ1-1, the V gene TRBV5-6, with a possible D match to TRBD1 (5 bases). Germline loops: CDR1 SGHDT, CDR2 YYEEEE. V lost 7 bases and J lost 0, with 19 bases in between. The CDR3 is 16 residues long.

J is TRBJ2-6 and V is TRBV27, with D possibly being TRBD2 (6 bases). The germline V gene has CDR1 MNHEY and CDR2 SMNVEV (reference sequence). This CDR3 spans 17 amino acids. V lost 5 bases to trimming and J lost 1 base, with 15 bases between them. The CDR3 DNA is TGTGCCAGCAGTCCGCTCAGGCGGGGTTCTGGGGCCAACGTCCTGACTTTC. It yields the protein CASSPLRRGSGANVLTF.

The chain has TRBV11-2 and TRBJ1-2; D gene unclear. Germline V CDR1 and CDR2: SGHAT, FQNNGV. The ends were cut back, 1 base at V and 2 bases at J, with 11 bases in the middle. The CDR3 has 15 amino acids. The CDR3 reads CASSLVGSRNYGYTF. The DNA of the CDR3 is TGTGCCAGCAGCTTAGTGGGCAGCCGAAACTATGGCTACACCTTC.

The genes are TRBV7-9 and TRBJ2-2, with a weak D call TRBD1 (6 bases). The germline V gene has CDR1 SEHNR and CDR2 FQNEAQ (reference sequence). The CDR3 contains 13 residues. The ends were cut back, 5 bases at V and 7 bases at J, with 11 bases in the middle. CDR3 sequence: CASSPLGHGELFF. In DNA form, the CDR3 reads TGTGCCAGCAGCCCCTTGGGACACGGGGAGCTGTTTTTT.

This clone was seen more than once but under ten times. The CDR3 loop is CASRGLAVKVGELFF. CDR3 DNA sequence: TGTGCCAGCAGGGGACTAGCGGTTAAAGTAGGGGAGCTGTTTTTT. The rearrangement links TRBV2 to TRBJ2-2; TRBD2 matches at 11 bases. CDR1 is SNHLY, CDR2 FYNNEI, per germline. The CDR3 length is 15 residues. J was trimmed by 8 bases and V by 6 bases; bases with no gene match: 8.

The chain couples TRBV23-1 to TRBJ1-4; a possible D gene is TRBD1 (6 bases). TRBV23-1 is recorded as an ORF, its role being uncertain. The length of the CDR3 is 16 residues. The V gene lost 4 bases and the J gene lost 4 bases, with 16 bases spanning the gap. CDR3 region: CASSLKRGQRNEKLFF. The DNA for the CDR3 is TGCGCCAGCAGTCTAAAGAGAGGACAGCGTAATGAAAAACTGTTTTTT.

V gene TRBV29-1 combines with J gene TRBJ1-2; 7 bases are a match to TRBD1. The V and J ends lost 4 bases and 6 bases, in that order; junction bases with no gene match: 11. The CDR3 runs 14 residues. CDR1 SQVTM and CDR2 ANQGSEA come from the germline V gene. This CDR3 reads CSVVVLEDRHGYTF. The CDR3 nucleotides are TGCAGCGTTGTAGTCTTAGAGGACAGGCATGGCTACACCTTC.

V usage is TRBV10-2 and J usage is TRBJ1-5; 10 bases agree with TRBD1. This CDR3 comprises 15 residues. Per the germline V gene, CDR1 is WSHSY and CDR2 is SAAADI. V trimming: 5 bases; J trimming: 6 bases; junction bases outside the gene matches: 7. CDR3 residues: CASSRDRGEGQPQHF. CDR3 coding DNA: TGCGCCAGCAGTCGGGACAGGGGTGAGGGTCAGCCCCAGCATTTT.

The chain joins TRBV6-5 to TRBJ2-2; 11 bases align to TRBD1. Germline V gene sequence: CDR1 MNHEY, CDR2 SVGAGI. The CDR3 has 14 residues. V lost 6 bases, J lost 7 bases, and 4 bases stayed unmatched. CDR3 coding DNA: TGTGCCAGCAGGGCGGACAGGGGGCGCGGGGAGCTGTTTTTT. It is translated as CASRADRGRGELFF.

This clone was found a few times. The chain employs TRBV7-9 and TRBJ2-3; no clear D. CDR3 length equals 14 residues. Trimming took off 3 bases at V and 2 bases at J, with 9 bases between the two ends. Germline CDR1 SEHNR, CDR2 FQNEAQ (reference sequence). The CDR3 bases are TGTGCCAGCAGCTTTCTAGATTTCACAGATACGCAGTATTTT. Translation: CASSFLDFTDTQYF.

V is TRBV15 and J is TRBJ1-2; D unresolved. V dropped 0 bases and J dropped 5 bases, with 13 bases sitting between them. The CDR3 consists of 15 residues. The germline CDR1 and CDR2 sequences are LNHNV and YYDKDF (reference sequence). The CDR3 loop reads CATSRDASGDYGYTF. In DNA, the CDR3 is TGTGCCACCAGCAGAGATGCAAGCGGTGATTATGGCTACACCTTC. Filled out from reference TRBV15 and TRBJ1-2, the complete variable domain reads DAMVIQNPRYQVTQFGKPVTLSCSQTLNHNVMYWYQQKSSQAPKLLFHYYDKDFNNEADTPDNFQSRRPNTSFCFLDIRSPGLGDTAMYLCATSRDASGDYGYTFGSGTRLTVV.

This sequence joins TRBV2 and TRBJ2-7, with D tentatively TRBD2 (6 bases). The CDR3 sequence is 13 residues long. CDR1 SNHLY and CDR2 FYNNEI come from the germline V gene. Trimming removed 6 bases at V and 7 bases at J, with 16 bases between. The CDR3 loop reads CASSAGLVGEQYF. The CDR3 nucleotides read TGTGCCAGCAGCGCGGGACTTGTGGGGGAGCAGTACTTC.